One and the same sample provided the 19 T cell receptor beta chains below, sequenced in a study of shared clonotypes between healthy human individuals. The protocol was immunoSEQ multiplex PCR, while the TCRdb copy is restricted to in-frame clones and leaves out a portion. The sample records 550,000 to 700,000 clones, 60% to 75% being singletons. Sequencing was done on a sample of memory CD4+ T cells sorted from blood. Subset defined: CD45RA-negative fraction. All receptors come from a woman aged 25 to 39 in good health.

The chain recombines TRBV5-6 with TRBJ2-7; weak D call: TRBD2 (5 bases). This CDR3 has 12 amino acids. In germline, CDR1 is SGHDT, CDR2 YYEEEE. Trimming removed 4 bases at V and 4 bases at J, with 9 bases between. The CDR3 DNA is TGTGCCAGCAGCCGGGGTGGGTACGAGCAGTACTTC. This sequence encodes CASSRGGYEQYF. Full variable domain (outside the CDR3, taken from reference TRBV5-6 and TRBJ2-7): DAGVTQSPTHLIKTRGQQVTLRCSPKSGHDTVSWYQQALGQGPQFIFQYYEEEERQRGNFPDRFSGHQFPNYSSELNVNALLLGDSALYLCASSRGGYEQYFGPGTRLTVT.

This clone turned up a few times. V usage is TRBV2 and J usage is TRBJ2-7; D perhaps matches TRBD1 (6 bases). Trimming took off 8 bases at V and 3 bases at J, with 8 bases between the two ends. The CDR3 sequence is 11 residues long. Germline CDR1 reads SNHLY; CDR2 reads FYNNEI. DNA for the CDR3: TGTGCCAGCGACAGGAACTACGAGCAGTACTTC. It is translated as CASDRNYEQYF.

The chain has TRBV13 and TRBJ1-2; 7 bases are shared with TRBD1. With 10 bases clipped from V and 1 base from J, the junction kept 9 bases outside the gene matches. This CDR3 has 14 amino acids. The germline V gene has CDR1 PRHDT and CDR2 FYEKMQ (reference sequence). The DNA for the CDR3 is TGTGCCACCCATCGCAGGGGGGGTAACTATGGCTACACCTTC. Translating gives CATHRRGGNYGYTF.

This chain links TRBV30 with TRBJ1-2; maybe TRBD1 (5 bases). The CDR3 runs to 12 residues. With 8 bases removed from V and 4 bases from J, the gap between germline ends came to 14 bases. The germline CDR1 and CDR2 sequences are GTSNPN and SVGIG (reference sequence). CDR3: CALTPGTYGYTF. CDR3 DNA sequence: TGTGCCCTCACCCCAGGGACCTATGGCTACACCTTC. The full variable domain, completed using reference TRBV30 and TRBJ1-2, is SQTIHQWPATLVQPVGSPLSLECTVEGTSNPNLYWYRQAAGRGLQLLFYSVGIGQISSEVPQNLSASRPQDRQFILSSKKLLLSDSGFYLCALTPGTYGYTFGSGTRLTVV.

The chain has TRBV5-1 and TRBJ1-2; TRBD1 aligns across 11 bases. The ends lost 4 bases at V and 4 bases at J; junction bases unmatched: 6. CDR1 is SGHRS, CDR2 YFSETQ, per germline. This CDR3 has 15 residues. CDR3: CASSPSGTGGYGYTF. In DNA form, the CDR3 reads TGCGCCAGCAGCCCATCCGGGACAGGGGGCTATGGCTACACCTTC.

This chain uses TRBV7-3 with TRBJ2-5; a weak D match, TRBD1 (6 bases). Trimming removed 6 bases at V and 1 base at J, with 12 bases between. This CDR3 contains 14 residues. Per germline, CDR1 SGHTA and CDR2 FQGTGA. The CDR3 loop reads CASSSTGPQETQYF. As DNA, the CDR3 is TGTGCCAGCAGTTCCACAGGGCCCCAAGAGACCCAGTACTTC. Together with reference TRBV7-3 and TRBJ2-5, the CDR3 gives the full variable domain: GAGVSQTPSNKVTEKGKYVELRCDPISGHTALYWYRQSLGQGPEFLIYFQGTGAADDSGLPNDRFFAVRPEGSVSTLKIQRTERGDSAVYLCASSSTGPQETQYFGPGTRLLVL.

This rearrangement joins TRBV15 to TRBJ2-2; tentatively, D is TRBD1 (5 bases). Germline V lookup: CDR1 LNHNV, CDR2 YYDKDF (reference sequence). V dropped 3 bases and J dropped 4 bases, with 6 bases sitting between them. The CDR3 contains 13 residues. In DNA, the CDR3 is TGTGCCACCAGCAGTGACAGCACCGGGGAGCTGTTTTTT. Amino acid sequence: CATSSDSTGELFF.

The J gene is TRBJ2-7, the V gene TRBV5-6, with 9 bases that match TRBD1. Looked up from germline, CDR1 is SGHDT and CDR2 is YYEEEE. This CDR3 has 14 amino acids. V lost 3 bases, J lost 2 bases, and 3 bases stayed unmatched. CDR3 protein: CASSYWDRAYEQYF. The CDR3 nucleotides read TGTGCCAGCAGCTACTGGGACAGGGCCTACGAGCAGTACTTC.

Comments on this clone: Other DNA sequences in the same sample also yield this CDR3. The CDR3: CASSLASGSSNQPQHF. In DNA form, the CDR3 reads TGTGCCAGCAGCTTAGCGTCAGGGAGTAGCAATCAGCCCCAGCATTTT. V is TRBV7-9 and J is TRBJ1-5, with a weak D call TRBD1 (5 bases). CDR3 length: 16 amino acids. V lost 0 bases, J lost 0 bases, and 9 bases lay in between. Germline V gene lookup returns CDR1 SEHNR and CDR2 FQNEAQ (reference sequence).

The chain carries TRBV27 and TRBJ2-5; D possibly matches TRBD1 or TRBD2 (6 bases each). The CDR3 loop spans 14 amino acids. V gave up 6 bases and J gave up 5 bases, with 16 bases separating them. The V gene's germline CDR1 is MNHEY and CDR2 SMNVEV (reference sequence). The CDR3 nucleotides read TGTGCCAGCAGAAGTCTAGGAGGGGGTGAGACCCAGTACTTC. Its translation: CASRSLGGGETQYF.

This chain uses TRBV29-1 with TRBJ2-5; 10 bases align to TRBD2. J gave up 3 bases and V 3 bases, and 1 base lay outside the gene matches. This CDR3 has 13 amino acids. Germline V gene data show CDR1 as SQVTM and CDR2 as ANQGSEA. The CDR3 region has the DNA TGCAGCGTTGAGGGACTAGCGAAAGAGACCCAGTACTTC. Translation: CSVEGLAKETQYF. Supplemented by reference TRBV29-1 and TRBJ2-5, the full variable domain reads SAVISQKPSRDICQRGTSLTIQCQVDSQVTMMFWYRQQPGQSLTLIATANQGSEATYESGFVIDKFPISRPNLTFSTLTVSNMSPEDSSIYLCSVEGLAKETQYFGPGTRLLVL.

This chain connects TRBV2 to TRBJ2-3, with D possibly matching TRBD2 (6 bases). The V gene lost 6 bases and the J gene lost 1 base, with 11 bases spanning the gap. Germline CDR1 and CDR2: SNHLY and FYNNEI. This CDR3 contains 14 residues. The CDR3 DNA sequence: TGTGCCAGCAGAGACCTAGCGCGCACAGATACGCAGTATTTT. Translation: CASRDLARTDTQYF. The full variable domain, rest sourced from reference TRBV2 and TRBJ2-3, is EPEVTQTPSHQVTQMGQEVILRCVPISNHLYFYWYRQILGQKVEFLVSFYNNEISEKSEIFDDQFSVERPDGSNFTLKIRSTKLEDSAMYFCASRDLARTDTQYFGPGTRLTVL.

This clone was recorded a few times. The chain joins TRBV28 to TRBJ2-7, with 7 bases that match TRBD1. The CDR3 is 14 amino acids. Germline CDR1 and CDR2: MDHEN and SYDVKM. Trimming took 2 bases from V and 2 from J; bases not matched to a gene: 3. The CDR3 loop reads CASSLMGQTYEQYF. The CDR3 DNA reads TGTGCCAGCAGTTTAATGGGACAGACCTACGAGCAGTACTTC.

CDR3 coding DNA: TGTGCCAGCAGTGCTGGGGGGTACTTAAACATTCAGTACTTC. It encodes CASSAGGYLNIQYF. This rearrangement joins TRBV27 to TRBJ2-4; D might be TRBD2 (6 bases). The CDR3 has 14 amino acids. In germline, CDR1 is MNHEY, CDR2 SMNVEV (reference sequence). Trimming took 5 bases from V and 6 from J, leaving 14 bases between them.

The J gene is TRBJ1-5, the V gene TRBV28; a possible D gene is TRBD1 (5 bases). The germline CDR1 and CDR2 sequences are MDHEN and SYDVKM. V dropped 4 bases and J dropped 6 bases, with 16 bases sitting between them. The CDR3 covers 15 residues. CDR3 loop: CASSSGLGEGQPQHF. DNA for the CDR3: TGTGCCAGCAGTTCCGGCCTAGGGGAAGGTCAGCCCCAGCATTTT.

The CDR3 DNA reads as TGTGCCAGCAGCCCCCCTTTGGGAGAGTATGGCTACACCTTC. Its translation: CASSPPLGEYGYTF. The chain carries TRBV7-9 and TRBJ1-2; D gene uncertain. The V end was cut by 5 bases, the J end by 5 bases, with 15 bases between. This CDR3 contains 14 residues. Germline V gives CDR1 SEHNR, CDR2 FQNEAQ (reference sequence).

The rearrangement uses TRBV20-1 and TRBJ2-7; tentatively, D is TRBD1 (5 bases). The V gene's germline CDR1 is DFQATT and CDR2 SNEGSKA (reference sequence). V dropped 7 bases and J dropped 2 bases, with 9 bases sitting between them. This CDR3 is built from 11 residues. As DNA, the CDR3 is TGCAGTGTCGGCAGGGCCTACGAGCAGTACTTC. Protein: CSVGRAYEQYF.

The J gene is TRBJ1-1, the V gene TRBV11-2; D call uncertain. CDR3 length: 13 amino acids. The V gene's germline CDR1 is SGHAT and CDR2 FQNNGV. Trimming took 3 bases from V and 5 from J, leaving 10 bases between them. In DNA form, the CDR3 reads TGTGCCAGCAGCTTTCAAAGAGGAACTGAAGCTTTCTTT. This translates into CASSFQRGTEAFF.

This chain joins TRBV28 and TRBJ1-3; possible D gene TRBD1, 6 bases. V was trimmed by 5 bases and J by 0 bases, leaving 8 bases between them. CDR1 and CDR2 from the germline V gene are MDHEN and SYDVKM. The CDR3 loop spans 14 amino acids. The CDR3 sequence: CASSRGHSGNTIYF. The CDR3 nucleotides read TGTGCCAGCAGTCGGGGGCACTCTGGAAACACCATATATTTT.